The 3 T cell receptor beta chains presented below share a single source sample, sequenced in a study of blood T cell repertoires in COVID-19. Generated by immunoSEQ multiplex PCR, the TCRdb table keeps only in-frame clones and is missing some. This table holds over 100,000 clones, approximately 78% found once. Sequencing input: peripheral blood. The source of these receptors is a man aged 70-80 years with acute or convalescent COVID-19.

This clone was found a few times. V gene TRBV3-1 (or the pseudogene TRBV3-2) combines with J gene TRBJ1-3; 10 nucleotides agree with TRBD1. The CDR3 extends over 16 amino acids. Trimming cost V 2 bases and J 3 bases; bases outside gene matches: 4. The germline V gene encodes CDR1 LGHDT and CDR2 YNNKEL (reference sequence). The CDR3 here is CASSQRQGAGGNTIYF. Here the CDR3 DNA reads TGTGCCAGCAGCCAACGACAGGGGGCCGGTGGAAACACCATATATTTT.

This clone occurred once. This chain uses TRBV28 with TRBJ1-4, with 9 bases identical to TRBD1. From germline, CDR1 is MDHEN and CDR2 SYDVKM. V shed 5 bases and J 3 bases; nucleotides not matched to a gene: 7. The CDR3 runs 16 residues. CDR3 amino acids: CASSPTGGRANEKLFF. The CDR3 DNA reads TGTGCCAGCAGTCCCACAGGGGGCAGGGCTAATGAAAAACTGTTTTTT.

The V and J genes are TRBV2 and TRBJ1-3; the match to TRBD1 covers 7 bases. Germline V gives CDR1 SNHLY, CDR2 FYNNEI. J was trimmed by 0 bases and V by 6 bases; bases with no gene match: 2. This CDR3 contains 14 residues. The CDR3 protein is CASRGTVSGNTIYF. DNA for the CDR3: TGTGCCAGCAGGGGGACAGTCTCTGGAAACACCATATATTTT.